This T cell receptor (beta chain) is from a study of Graves' ophthalmopathy and Graves' hyperthyroidism. Study-level information: Hyperthyroidism was classified as stable if no ophthalmopathy occurred within 18 months of follow-up. The study, taken as a whole, reports: The 13-signature model separated ophthalmopathy from stable hyperthyroidism at almost 90% sensitivity and around 81% specificity.

The diagnosis combined clinical symptoms, thyroxine, TRAb, thyroid ultrasound and orbital computed tomography scans. Amplifying from RNA transcripts, the study obtained TCR beta CDR3 regions. HTBI primers served in a first-round RT-PCR, which a second-round multiplex PCR followed. Using its own MiXCR run on the multiplex PCR reads, TCRdb lists one record per CDR3 protein. The sample lists about 1.1 million distinct CDR3 sequences, 36% occurring once. This clonotype was detected only a few times. Its antigen is unknown. The CDR3 contains 14 residues. Per germline, CDR1 MNHNS and CDR2 SASEGT. Between the trimmed V and J ends, which lost 6 bases and 7 bases, there was a span of 18 bases.

The chain employs TRBV6-1 and TRBJ1-2, with D perhaps TRBD1 (5 bases). The source is an adult man with Graves' hyperthyroidism. The source material was peripheral blood or thyroid tissue (not recorded which). CDR3 amino acids: CASSTTTVRGGYTF. The CDR3 DNA is TGTGCCAGCAGCACAACGACAGTTCGAGGTGGCTACACCTTC.